This T cell receptor beta chain was identified in a study of blood T cells in healthy people across ages. General study results and limits: A roughly linear fall in TCR beta diversity per million T cells was seen with increasing age. PBMCs were not sorted, which prevented a conclusive comparison of naive versus antigen-experienced cells.

A note on this clonotype: Antigen specificity is unknown. Mismatch with germline at one junction end may stem from a read error.

The CDR3 covers 13 residues. Germline CDR1 reads SGHAT; CDR2 reads FQDESV (reference sequence). Then a second PCR, running about 7 to 11 cycles, was carried out with a sample-barcoded 5' primer and a J-beta primer mix. Each cDNA molecule carried a tag from a template-switch adaptor that contained 12 random nucleotides. One entry per CDR3 protein, called by TCRdb with MiXCR from the 5' RACE reads. The sample includes around 1.5 million distinct CDR3 sequences, approximately 60% of them seen just once. The receptor's source is a young man in good health. Source material: blood. V usage is TRBV11-1 and J usage is TRBJ1-1; D is unclear. In nucleotides, the CDR3 is TGTGTCAGCAGCTTCCAGGAGAGGTCTGAAGCTTTCTTT. It specifies CVSSFQERSEAFF.